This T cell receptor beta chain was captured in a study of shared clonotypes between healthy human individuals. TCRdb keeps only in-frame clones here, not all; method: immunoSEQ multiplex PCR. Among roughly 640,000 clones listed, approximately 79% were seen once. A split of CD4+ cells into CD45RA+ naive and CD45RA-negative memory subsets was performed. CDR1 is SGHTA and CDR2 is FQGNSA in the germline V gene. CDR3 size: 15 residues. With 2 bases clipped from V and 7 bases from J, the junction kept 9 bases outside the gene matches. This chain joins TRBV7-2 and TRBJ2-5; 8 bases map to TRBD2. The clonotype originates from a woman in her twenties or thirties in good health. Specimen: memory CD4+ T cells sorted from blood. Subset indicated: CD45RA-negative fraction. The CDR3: CASSLNGRAEGTQYF. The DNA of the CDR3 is TGTGCCAGCAGCTTAAACGGGAGGGCCGAGGGGACCCAGTACTTC.